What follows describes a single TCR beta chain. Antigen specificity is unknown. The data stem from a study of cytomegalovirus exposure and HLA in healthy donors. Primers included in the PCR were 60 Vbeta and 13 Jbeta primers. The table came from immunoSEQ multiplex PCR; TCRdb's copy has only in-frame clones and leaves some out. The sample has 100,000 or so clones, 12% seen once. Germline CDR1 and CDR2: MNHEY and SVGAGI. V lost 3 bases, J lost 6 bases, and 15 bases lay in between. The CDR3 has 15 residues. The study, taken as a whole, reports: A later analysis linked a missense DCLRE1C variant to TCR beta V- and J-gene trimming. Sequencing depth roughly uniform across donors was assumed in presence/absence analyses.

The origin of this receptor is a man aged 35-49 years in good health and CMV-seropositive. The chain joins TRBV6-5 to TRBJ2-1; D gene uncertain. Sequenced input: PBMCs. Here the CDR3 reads CASSYYVGRSNEQFF. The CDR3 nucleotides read TGTGCCAGCAGTTATTACGTGGGCCGATCCAATGAGCAGTTCTTC.